This T cell receptor (beta chain) was recovered during a study of high-grade serous ovarian cancer treatment subgroups. Profiling relied on immunoSEQ multiplex PCR, and the TCRdb table lists in-frame clones only, not all of them. The data hold 2,000 to 2,500 clones, with 77% observed a single time. The tumor samples were collected prior to definitive surgery or chemotherapy. The sequence came from a human donor with high-grade serous ovarian cancer. Sequencing input: tumor tissue.

CDR3 sequence (DNA): TGTGCCAGCAGTCACCGACTATTAAGCACAGATACGCAGTATTTT. Translated, it gives CASSHRLLSTDTQYF. The genes are TRBV27 and TRBJ2-3, with D perhaps TRBD2 (5 bases). Germline CDR1 and CDR2: MNHEY and SMNVEV (reference sequence). This CDR3 region has 15 residues. V dropped 5 bases and J dropped 0 bases, with 12 bases sitting between them.